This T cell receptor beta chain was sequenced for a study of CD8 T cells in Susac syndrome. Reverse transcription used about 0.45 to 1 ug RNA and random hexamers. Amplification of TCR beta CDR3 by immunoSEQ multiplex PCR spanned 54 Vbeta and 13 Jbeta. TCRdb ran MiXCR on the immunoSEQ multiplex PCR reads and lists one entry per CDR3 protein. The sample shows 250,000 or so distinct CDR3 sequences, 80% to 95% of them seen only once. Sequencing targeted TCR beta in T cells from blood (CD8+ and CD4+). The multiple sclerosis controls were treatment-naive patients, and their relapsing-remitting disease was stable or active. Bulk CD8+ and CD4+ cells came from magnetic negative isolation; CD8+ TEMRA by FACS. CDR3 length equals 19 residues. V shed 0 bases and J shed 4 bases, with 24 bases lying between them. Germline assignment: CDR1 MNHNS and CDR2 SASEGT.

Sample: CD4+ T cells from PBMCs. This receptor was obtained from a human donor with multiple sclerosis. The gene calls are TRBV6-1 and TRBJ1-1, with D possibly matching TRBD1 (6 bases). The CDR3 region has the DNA TGTGCCAGCAGTGAAGCGATTGGGACATCGCGACTTGGGAGCACTGAAGCTTTCTTT. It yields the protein CASSEAIGTSRLGSTEAFF.